A selection of T cell receptor beta chains follows, all from one sample in a study of cytomegalovirus exposure and HLA in healthy donors. The method was immunoSEQ multiplex PCR; TCRdb's version includes in-frame clones alone and lacks a portion of them. The sample carries around 91,000 clones, about 81% recorded once. Sequenced material: PBMCs. The origin of the receptors is a man aged 18 to 29 in good health and CMV-seronegative. CDR3s include the opening cysteine and the closing phenylalanine or tryptophan. Each record gives: J gene, V gene, CDR3 length, clone size, D gene, CDR3 DNA, CDR3 protein. The D gene is left open where the match is weak. Clone size is stated in some rows and not others, as once, few, many or a class when expanded.

J: TRBJ1-1
V: TRBV4-3
length: 13
size: -
D: -
DNA: TGCGCCAGCAGCCAAGTTAACCAGGGAGGGGCTTTCTTT
CDR3: CASSQVNQGGAFF

J: TRBJ2-7
V: TRBV29-1
length: 13
size: -
D: -
DNA: TGCAGCGTTGGAGTAGCGGCCCCCGACGAGCAGTACTTC
CDR3: CSVGVAAPDEQYF

J: TRBJ2-5
V: TRBV27
length: 12
size: -
D: -
DNA: TGTGCCAGCAGCCGCCCGGGGGAGACCCAGTACTTC
CDR3: CASSRPGETQYF

J: TRBJ2-7
V: TRBV30
length: 11
size: -
D: -
DNA: TGTGCCTGGAGGCGCTCCTACGAGCAGTACTTC
CDR3: CAWRRSYEQYF

J: TRBJ1-1
V: TRBV14
length: 14
size: few
D: -
DNA: TGTGCCAGCAGCCATTGGGGGGAATACACTGAAGCTTTCTTT
CDR3: CASSHWGEYTEAFF

J: TRBJ2-1
V: TRBV15
length: 17
size: -
D: -
DNA: TGTGCCACCAGCAGATCGTATCCCCGGGCTAGCGCTAGTGAGCAGCTCTTC
CDR3: CATSRSYPRASASEQLF

J: TRBJ2-7
V: TRBV27
length: 13
size: -
D: TRBD1
DNA: TGTGCCAGCAGCCAGACAGGGTTTTACGAGCAGTACTTC
CDR3: CASSQTGFYEQYF

J: TRBJ2-7
V: TRBV5-1
length: 15
size: once
D: TRBD1
DNA: TGCGCCAGCAGCTTAAATGTGGGACAGGGATACGAGCAGTACTTC
CDR3: CASSLNVGQGYEQYF

J: TRBJ2-3
V: TRBV6-4
length: 13
size: -
D: -
DNA: TGTGCCAGCAGTGAGCAACGGGAAGATACGCAGTATTTT
CDR3: CASSEQREDTQYF

J: TRBJ2-1
V: TRBV29-1
length: 14
size: -
D: -
DNA: TGCAGCGCCAGACCAAGCGGCTCCTACAATGAGCAGTTCTTC
CDR3: CSARPSGSYNEQFF

J: TRBJ2-1
V: TRBV6-4
length: 15
size: -
D: TRBD2
DNA: TGTGCCAGCAGTGACGCCCTAGCGGGTAACAATGAGCAGTTCTTC
CDR3: CASSDALAGNNEQFF

J: TRBJ2-7
V: TRBV11-3
length: 13
size: -
D: -
DNA: TGTGCCAGCAGCTTAGGCGGGGGCCTCGAGCAGTACTTC
CDR3: CASSLGGGLEQYF

J: TRBJ2-2
V: TRBV6-5
length: 15
size: -
D: TRBD1
DNA: TGTGCCAGCAGTGGGCCGGGACAGGGAAGGGGGGAGCTGTTTTTT
CDR3: CASSGPGQGRGELFF

J: TRBJ1-1
V: TRBV7-6
length: 15
size: -
D: -
DNA: TGTGCCAGCAGCTTAGCGCGGGGTGCCCACACTGAAGCTTTCTTT
CDR3: CASSLARGAHTEAFF

J: TRBJ2-1
V: TRBV14
length: 12
size: -
D: TRBD2
DNA: TGTGCCAGCAGCCAATCCGGACTAGCGGAATTCTTC
CDR3: CASSQSGLAEFF

J: TRBJ2-7
V: TRBV5-6
length: 13
size: -
D: TRBD2
DNA: TGTGCCAGCAGCTACCGGGGGGCCTACGAGCAGTACTTC
CDR3: CASSYRGAYEQYF

J: TRBJ2-2
V: TRBV29-1
length: 16
size: once
D: TRBD1
DNA: TGCAGCGTAGCCGGAGGGACAGGGGGGAACACCGGGGAGCTGTTTTTT
CDR3: CSVAGGTGGNTGELFF

J: TRBJ2-1
V: TRBV2
length: 14
size: -
D: TRBD1
DNA: TGTGCCAGGGGATCCGGGACAGGGATTTATGAGCAGTTCTTC
CDR3: CARGSGTGIYEQFF

J: TRBJ2-1
V: TRBV9
length: 16
size: -
D: -
DNA: TGTGCCAGCAGCGGAGGGTCCGGCCCGTCCTACAATGAGCAGTTCTTC
CDR3: CASSGGSGPSYNEQFF

J: TRBJ2-5
V: TRBV7-2
length: 16
size: -
D: TRBD2
DNA: TGTGCCAGCAGCTCCAGACTAGCGGGGACTAAAGAGACCCAGTACTTC
CDR3: CASSSRLAGTKETQYF

J: TRBJ2-7
V: TRBV5-1
length: 16
size: -
D: TRBD1
DNA: TGCGCCAGCAGTTCTCCGGGACAGGTCAGCTCCTACGAGCAGTACTTC
CDR3: CASSSPGQVSSYEQYF

J: TRBJ2-3
V: TRBV2
length: 15
size: few
D: TRBD2
DNA: TGTGCCAGCATGGCGCGGGAGTGGAGCACAGATACGCAGTATTTT
CDR3: CASMAREWSTDTQYF

J: TRBJ2-1
V: TRBV6-5
length: 16
size: -
D: TRBD2
DNA: TGTGCCAGCAGTTACTCGATAATAGCGGGAGGGGGTGAGCAGTTCTTC
CDR3: CASSYSIIAGGGEQFF

J: TRBJ1-3
V: TRBV15
length: 13
size: few
D: -
DNA: TGTGCCACCAGCAGAGTCGACAGAAACACCATATATTTT
CDR3: CATSRVDRNTIYF

J: TRBJ1-1
V: TRBV7-9
length: 12
size: -
D: TRBD1
DNA: TGTGCCTGGGGACAGTCAAACACTGAAGCTTTCTTT
CDR3: CAWGQSNTEAFF

J: TRBJ1-3
V: TRBV13
length: 14
size: -
D: -
DNA: TGTGCCAGCACCACCTTAACACAAGGAAACACCATATATTTT
CDR3: CASTTLTQGNTIYF

J: TRBJ1-2
V: TRBV28
length: 13
size: once
D: TRBD1
DNA: TGTGCCAGCAGTTCCACAGGGGGCAATGGCTACACCTTC
CDR3: CASSSTGGNGYTF

J: TRBJ2-5
V: TRBV6-5
length: 12
size: -
D: -
DNA: TGTGCCAGCCGAGGCGCTGGGGAGACCCAGTACTTC
CDR3: CASRGAGETQYF

J: TRBJ2-1
V: TRBV27
length: 15
size: -
D: TRBD2
DNA: TGTGCCAGCAGCTACCGGACTAGCGGGAGAAATGAGCAGTTCTTC
CDR3: CASSYRTSGRNEQFF

J: TRBJ2-7
V: TRBV5-1
length: 13
size: -
D: TRBD2
DNA: TGCGCCAGCAGACTAGCGGTCTCCTACGAGCAGTACTTC
CDR3: CASRLAVSYEQYF

J: TRBJ2-7
V: TRBV15
length: 11
size: -
D: -
DNA: TGTGCCACACAGGGCTCCTACGAGCAGTACTTC
CDR3: CATQGSYEQYF

J: TRBJ2-2
V: TRBV2
length: 15
size: -
D: TRBD1
DNA: TGTGCCAGCAGTGAATCGGGACAGGGGGCCGGGGAGCTGTTTTTT
CDR3: CASSESGQGAGELFF

J: TRBJ1-5
V: TRBV2
length: 14
size: -
D: TRBD1
DNA: TGTGCCAGCAGTAAGGACAGGCAACGTCAGCCCCAGCATTTT
CDR3: CASSKDRQRQPQHF

J: TRBJ1-5
V: TRBV18
length: 14
size: -
D: TRBD1
DNA: TGTGCCAGCTCACCGCAGACAGGGGATCAGCCCCAGCATTTT
CDR3: CASSPQTGDQPQHF

J: TRBJ2-3
V: TRBV4-1
length: 16
size: -
D: -
DNA: TGCGCCAGCAGCCAAGACGACTCGCGGAGCCAATATACGCAGTATTTT
CDR3: CASSQDDSRSQYTQYF

J: TRBJ2-5
V: TRBV6-6
length: 15
size: -
D: TRBD1
DNA: TGTGCCAGCAGTTACCGACAGGGGGTAACGAAGACCCAGTACTTC
CDR3: CASSYRQGVTKTQYF

J: TRBJ2-5
V: TRBV6-5
length: 15
size: once
D: TRBD2
DNA: TGTGCCAGCAGGGCAGGGACTACACCCCAAGAGACCCAGTACTTC
CDR3: CASRAGTTPQETQYF

J: TRBJ2-7
V: TRBV5-1
length: 16
size: -
D: TRBD2
DNA: TGCGCCAGCAGCTGGAGGGGGACTAGCGGATCCTACGAGCAGTACTTC
CDR3: CASSWRGTSGSYEQYF

J: TRBJ2-1
V: TRBV7-3
length: 16
size: -
D: -
DNA: TGTGCCAGCAGCTTGTCTGTTGGCAGGGGTTTCGGTGAGCAGTTCTTC
CDR3: CASSLSVGRGFGEQFF

J: TRBJ1-2
V: TRBV5-6
length: 14
size: -
D: -
DNA: TGTGCCAGCAGCTTGTCAGGGTACGGTGGAGGCTACACCTTC
CDR3: CASSLSGYGGGYTF

J: TRBJ2-3
V: TRBV6-4
length: 14
size: few
D: TRBD2
DNA: TGTGCCAGCAGTCCTAGCGGGAGCACAGATACGCAGTATTTT
CDR3: CASSPSGSTDTQYF

J: TRBJ2-6
V: TRBV18
length: 21
size: few
D: -
DNA: TGTGCCAGCTCACCCAGGTCTCACACAACAGATCACCCCTCTGGGGCCAACGTCCTGACTTTC
CDR3: CASSPRSHTTDHPSGANVLTF

J: TRBJ2-4
V: TRBV9
length: 13
size: -
D: -
DNA: TGTGCCAGCAGCGGGCCGGGACTTAACATTCAGTACTTC
CDR3: CASSGPGLNIQYF

J: TRBJ1-1
V: TRBV28
length: 11
size: -
D: -
DNA: TGTGCCAGCACCCTAAACACTGAAGCTTTCTTT
CDR3: CASTLNTEAFF

J: TRBJ1-1
V: TRBV30
length: 13
size: -
D: -
DNA: TGTGCCTGGAGTGTACAGATGAACACTGAAGCTTTCTTT
CDR3: CAWSVQMNTEAFF